The source of this T cell receptor (beta chain) is a study of OX40 agonist ivuxolimab in advanced cancers. On the study more broadly: Patients were infused with ivuxolimab every 2 weeks at 0.01 to 10 mg/kg.

Sequencing used immunoSEQ multiplex PCR; TCRdb keeps in-frame clones, though not all of them. The sample contains tens of thousands of clones, around 87% of which appear only once. Prior autoimmune disease or systemic immunosuppression barred patients. The sampling schedule covered blood at baseline, cycle 4 day 1, and cycle 7 day 1. Germline assignment: CDR1 ENHRY and CDR2 SYGVKD. J was trimmed by 5 bases and V by 4 bases; bases with no gene match: 3. This CDR3 is built from 13 residues. The gene calls are TRBV10-3 and TRBJ2-5, with TRBD2 matching 8 bases. This receptor was identified in an adult with an advanced solid tumor such as melanoma, head and neck, liver or kidney cancer. The sequenced sample was CD4+ or CD8+ T cells sorted from blood, obtained in a trial of the OX40 agonist ivuxolimab. The chain's CDR3 is CAISASGGETQYF. DNA for the CDR3: TGTGCCATCAGTGCCAGCGGGGGCGAGACCCAGTACTTC.